Below, one T cell receptor (beta chain) is given with its context. In its sample, this clonotype was seen many times. Its specific antigen is unknown. No base-level quality is on record; no much larger clone is a single base apart. This sample stems from a study of T cells in Graves' hyperthyroidism and ophthalmopathy (dated by TCRdb to about 2019). Looking at the study overall: Peripheral blood was collected at initial diagnosis, before any treatment. To identify TCR V-J signatures that set the groups apart, the researchers used a discovery cohort of roughly 100 patients, made up of 43 with Graves' ophthalmopathy and about 55 with stable Graves' hyperthyroidism. Prospective prediction of ophthalmopathy was tested in an independent validation cohort of fewer than 20 hyperthyroidism patients and 15 to 17 patients who later progressed to ophthalmopathy. The approximately 90 discovery patients were divided at random into training and test sets in a 7:3 ratio. Thyroid tissue and blood T-cell repertoires from about six Graves' hyperthyroidism patients were also compared in the study. After sampling, hyperthyroidism patients received methimazole starting at 30 mg daily, and ophthalmopathy patients received high-dose intravenous methylprednisolone. The paper reports TCR Vbeta CDR3 sequencing of about 140 peripheral blood samples: approximately 43 ophthalmopathy, about 75 hyperthyroidism and around 17 progressor patients.

Hyperthyroidism patients were newly diagnosed, with disease duration under 2 months, and aged 18 to 65 years. Exclusion was applied to patients with uncontrolled infections, other autoimmune diseases, pregnancy or lactation. Clinical symptoms, serum thyroxine and TRAb, thyroid ultrasound, and orbital computed tomography formed the basis for the diagnoses. Blood from progressor patients was drawn when they were first diagnosed with hyperthyroidism, before any ophthalmopathy symptoms appeared. PBMCs were separated from roughly 10 ml of fresh peripheral blood using Ficoll-Paque density gradient centrifugation. Progressor patients were initially diagnosed with Graves' hyperthyroidism and developed ophthalmopathy during follow-up. Trizol reagent was used to extract total RNA, and RNA quality was then checked on an Agilent 2100 Bioanalyzer. CDR1 and CDR2 are drawn from the germline V gene: SQVTM, ANQGSEA. V sheds 7 bases and J sheds 3 bases, leaving 10 bases between their ends. Inclusive of the bounding cysteine and phenylalanine, the CDR3 is 11 residues long. Of all the DNA, just the CDR3 is kept, 33 bases in frame from base 1.

The TCR beta CDR3 regions were amplified from RNA transcripts. The first round of RT-PCR for the TCR CDR3 was performed with the HTBI primer set and the Qiagen OneStep RT-PCR kit. The libraries were constructed in a second round of multiplex PCR and then size-selected and purified. Sequencing of the libraries was done on an Illumina HiSeq2000 using paired-end 100 bp reads. Regarding the original processing steps: SOAPnuke was used to process the raw data, with reads discarded if the reads contained adapters or uncalled bases, had a mean Phred below 15, or lacked an exact constant-primer or identifier match. High-quality paired reads were merged with COPE v1.2.5, and unique nucleotide sequences were defined as clonotypes. Clonotypes were aligned to IMGT TRBV, TRBD and TRBJ reference segments using MiTCR v1.1. Only V-J combinations with frequency above 0.0001, covering about 99% of repertoires, were analysed. A TCS score was defined as the ratio of F50 (clonal expansion) to E x V (chaos), with BLOSUM62-based TCRdist applied between CDR3 peptides within each V-J. Welch's t-statistics and random forest reduced just over 500 V-J features to 10 to 15, which were used in a naive Bayes classifier (R e1071). TCRdb reworked the public reads: Q25 trimming with fastp, MiXCR clone assembly, productive beta chains retained. Here each entry gathers all rows of one CDR3 protein and keeps the most common genes and DNA. These V and J calls derive from TCRdb rather than the authors' analysis. Present in this sample are about 290,000 distinct CDR3 sequences, about an eighth of which were seen just once. Of the sample, roughly 8.5% is held by the ten largest clones.

General conclusions and limits of the study: Most expanded thyroid clonotypes (frequency above 0.001) were also detected in blood, suggesting blood repertoires may reflect thyroid immune responses. A 13 V-J signature model separated ophthalmopathy from stable hyperthyroidism, with around 90% sensitivity and roughly 82% specificity in cross-validation and 80%/75% in testing. In validation, the model predicted progression to ophthalmopathy a median of around 6.5 months before onset, with approximately 71% sensitivity and 72.22% specificity. No statistical method was used to fix the sample size in advance, and group allocation was not hidden from the investigators.

Sequencing used blood. Recombination linked TRBV29-1 to TRBJ2-7; a tentative D match to TRBD2 spans 6 bases. The origin of this receptor is a woman in her 30s with Graves' hyperthyroidism that later progressed to Graves' ophthalmopathy. The DNA reads as follows: TGCAGCGCCCGGGACTTCTACGAGCAGTACTTC. This gives the protein CSARDFYEQYF.